A selection of T cell receptor beta chains follows, all from one sample in a study of OX40 agonist ivuxolimab in advanced cancers. Assay: immunoSEQ multiplex PCR; the TCRdb copy retains only in-frame clones and omits some. The sample contains 65,000 to 85,000 clones, about 91% of which appear only once. This specimen consisted of CD4+ or CD8+ T cells sorted from blood, obtained in a trial of the OX40 agonist ivuxolimab. Receptor source: an adult with an advanced solid tumor such as melanoma, head and neck, liver or kidney cancer. The CDR3 runs from the conserved cysteine through the conserved F or W. A D gene is named only where the DNA matches it firmly. Some rows mark clone size as missing; the rest say once, few, many or name a class of expanded clone.

>-|TRBD1|TRBV7-2|TRBJ2-1
TGTGCCAGCAGCTTAGTGTACGGACAGGGGTCCTACAATGAGCAGTTCTTC
CASSLVYGQGSYNEQFF
>-|TRBD1|TRBV6-1|TRBJ1-2
TGTGCCAGCAGTGGGGGGACAGGGGCTAACTATGGCTACACCTTC
CASSGGTGANYGYTF
>-|TRBD2|TRBV19|TRBJ2-3
TGTGCCAGTATGGCGGGGGGCTGGGGCACAGATACGCAGTATTTT
CASMAGGWGTDTQYF
>-|-|TRBV10-3|TRBJ1-1
TGTGCCATCAGTGAGGACAAAACTGAAGCTTTCTTT
CAISEDKTEAFF
>-|-|TRBV11-1|TRBJ2-1
TGTGCCAGCAGCCGAGGGGGAAGCTCCTACAATGAGCAGTTCTTC
CASSRGGSSYNEQFF
>few|-|TRBV6-6|TRBJ1-1
TGTGCCAGCAGTTACGGGCGGATGAACACTGAAGCTTTCTTT
CASSYGRMNTEAFF
>once|TRBD1|TRBV19|TRBJ2-7
TGTGCCAGGGATCCAGGGGGAAGCTCCTACGAGCAGTACTTC
CARDPGGSSYEQYF
>-|-|TRBV19|TRBJ2-2
TGTGCCAGTAGTATAGCCCCTCTTGTAGGCACCGGGGAGCTGTTTTTT
CASSIAPLVGTGELFF
>-|-|TRBV10-3|TRBJ2-3
TGTGCCATCAGTGACAAGGGCTCCACAGATACGCAGTATTTT
CAISDKGSTDTQYF
>-|-|TRBV27|TRBJ2-3
TGTGCCAGCAGTTCCTCAGGTAACCGGAATACGCAGTATTTT
CASSSSGNRNTQYF
>-|-|TRBV5-1|TRBJ1-2
TGCGCCAGCAGCCCACGCCTAGGGGACTTCGGCTACACCTTC
CASSPRLGDFGYTF
>-|TRBD2|TRBV6-1|TRBJ2-4
TGTGCCAGCAGCCCTAGCGGGGGTATTCAGTACTTC
CASSPSGGIQYF
>-|-|TRBV28|TRBJ2-5
TGTGCCAGCAGCTCCTTGGTCCAAGAGACCCAGTACTTC
CASSSLVQETQYF
>-|-|TRBV19|TRBJ1-6
TGTGCCAGTAGCGGACGGTATAATTCACCCCTCCACTTT
CASSGRYNSPLHF
>-|-|TRBV4-2|TRBJ1-5
TGTGCCAGCAGCCAAGTCTTCGGGGATCAGCCCCAGCATTTT
CASSQVFGDQPQHF
>-|-|TRBV28|TRBJ1-5
TGTGCCAGCAGTCCTGACAGAAGCAATCAGCCCCAGCATTTT
CASSPDRSNQPQHF
>-|-|TRBV6-1|TRBJ1-1
TGTGCCAGCAATAGGGGGAACACTGAAGCTTTCTTT
CASNRGNTEAFF